Listed here are 30 T cell receptor beta chains from one sample, sequenced in a study of blood T cells in healthy people across ages. Primers used in a second PCR of about 7 to 11 cycles were a sample-barcoded 5' primer and a J-beta primer mix. One entry per CDR3 protein results from TCRdb running MiXCR on the 5' RACE reads. The sample shows 600,000 or so distinct CDR3 sequences, roughly 43% of them seen only once. The sequencing sample was made of blood. The receptors were sampled from an elderly man in good health.

This clonotype was seen more than once but under ten times. This chain connects TRBV10-1 to TRBJ2-5; the match to TRBD1 covers 7 bases. This CDR3 is 14 amino acids long. With V trimmed by 3 bases and J by 2 bases, 3 bases remained unmatched. Germline loops: CDR1 WNHNN, CDR2 SYGVQD (reference sequence). The CDR3 sequence is CASSDPGGQETQYF. CDR3 coding DNA: TGCGCCAGCAGTGACCCAGGGGGACAAGAGACCCAGTACTTC.

The chain joins TRBV20-1 to TRBJ2-7, with TRBD1 as a possible D gene (5 bases). Trimming took 2 bases from V and 5 from J, leaving 10 bases between them. The germline V gene has CDR1 DFQATT and CDR2 SNEGSKA (reference sequence). This CDR3 has 12 amino acids. CDR3 sequence (DNA): TGCAGTGCTAGACCAGGGTGGCACGAGCAGTACTTC. It translates to CSARPGWHEQYF.

The V gene is TRBV5-1, the J gene TRBJ2-1; TRBD1 might be the D (6 bases). Germline CDR1 SGHRS, CDR2 YFSETQ. The length of the CDR3 is 14 residues. Trimming removed 5 bases from V and 4 bases from J, with 13 bases in between. DNA of the CDR3: TGCGCCAGCAGTGCCACAGGGACATACAATGAGCAGTTCTTC. It is translated as CASSATGTYNEQFF.

V gene TRBV29-1 combines with J gene TRBJ2-5; D ambiguous. Germline V gene data show CDR1 as SQVTM and CDR2 as ANQGSEA. Trimming shortened V by 6 bases and J by 11 bases, and 16 bases separated the two germline ends. The CDR3 has 11 amino acids. This CDR3 reads CSVVWSNEQYF. For the CDR3, the DNA is TGCAGCGTGGTTTGGTCCAATGAGCAGTACTTC.

This clonotype has more than one count but fewer than ten. In nucleotides, the CDR3 is TGCAGCGTATACATAACGAGGGACACTGAAGCTTTCTTT. It specifies CSVYITRDTEAFF. This rearrangement joins TRBV29-1 to TRBJ1-1; D remains ambiguous. Trimming removed 6 bases from V and 3 bases from J, with 14 bases in between. Per germline, CDR1 SQVTM and CDR2 ANQGSEA. The CDR3 covers 13 residues.

The table lists this clonotype with a few counts. The rearrangement uses TRBV7-9 and TRBJ1-2; no reliable D call. Germline CDR1 SEHNR, CDR2 FQNEAQ (reference sequence). V was pared by 5 bases and J by 8 bases, with 18 bases between. This CDR3 has 14 amino acids. CDR3 sequence reads: CASSRPPPGGGYTF. The CDR3 nucleotides are TGTGCCAGCAGCCGTCCCCCGCCGGGAGGAGGCTACACCTTC.

This chain links TRBV2 with TRBJ2-5; 8 bases agree with TRBD1. V dropped 7 bases and J dropped 7; count of bases not matched to a gene: 8. CDR3 size: 13 residues. Germline V lookup: CDR1 SNHLY, CDR2 FYNNEI. The CDR3 DNA is TGTGCCAGCAAAGACAGGGGCGACGGGACCCAGTACTTC. Amino acids: CASKDRGDGTQYF.

V is TRBV6-6 and J is TRBJ2-7; 13 bases match TRBD2. The end of the DNA is better explained by TRBJ2-5, so the J call may be wrong. The CDR3 spans 14 residues. The germline V gene has CDR1 MNHNY and CDR2 SVGAGI (reference sequence). As DNA, the CDR3 is TGTGCCAGCGCCTGGACTAGCGGGGGTGAGACCCAGTACTTC. Amino acid sequence: CASAWTSGGETQYF.

This clonotype has a handful of counts. CDR3: CSASGSPPDTQYF. DNA of the CDR3: TGCAGTGCTAGCGGGAGCCCCCCAGATACGCAGTATTTT. The chain links TRBV20-1 to TRBJ2-3; tentatively, D is TRBD2 (6 bases). CDR1 DFQATT and CDR2 SNEGSKA come from the germline V gene (reference sequence). Trimming left V 3 bases short and J 4 bases short, with 11 bases between. The CDR3 runs 13 residues.

The rearrangement uses TRBV29-1 and TRBJ2-7; no firm D call. Trimming shortened V by 4 bases and J by 0 bases, and 13 bases separated the two germline ends. The CDR3 covers 14 residues. Germline CDR1 SQVTM, CDR2 ANQGSEA. CDR3 nucleotides: TGCAGCGTTGTATCACTCCTTAGCTCCTACGAGCAGTACTTC. Protein: CSVVSLLSSYEQYF.

This clonotype was detected many times. The chain couples TRBV27 to TRBJ2-1; TRBD1 agrees at 7 bases. The CDR3 contains 18 residues. V shed 0 bases and J 3 bases; nucleotides not matched to a gene: 11. Germline V gene sequence: CDR1 MNHEY, CDR2 SMNVEV (reference sequence). Here the CDR3 DNA reads TGTGCCAGCAGTTTATCAGGGGGCGGTTTTGGGGACTACAATGAGCAGTTCTTC. It specifies CASSLSGGGFGDYNEQFF.

This rearrangement joins TRBV20-1 to TRBJ2-7, with D maybe TRBD1 (5 bases). CDR1 DFQATT and CDR2 SNEGSKA come from the germline V gene (reference sequence). The CDR3 consists of 14 residues. V was cut by 6 bases and J by 0 bases, with 15 bases left in between. In DNA, the CDR3 is TGCAGTGCCCCCCCGGACACATACTCCTACGAGCAGTACTTC. Its translation: CSAPPDTYSYEQYF.

This clonotype has just a few counts. This chain joins TRBV6-6 and TRBJ1-4, with TRBD1 matching 7 bases. This CDR3 region has 16 residues. Losses at the gene ends were 2 bases for V and 4 bases for J; bases not matched to a gene: 7. Germline lookup yields CDR1 MNHNY and CDR2 SVGAGI (reference sequence). This chain's CDR3 is CASSYPGGGLNEKLFF. Written as DNA, the CDR3 is TGTGCCAGCAGTTACCCAGGGGGGGGGCTTAATGAAAAACTGTTTTTT.

The chain recombines TRBV28 with TRBJ2-6; the D gene is possibly TRBD1 (5 bases). The V gene lost 6 bases and the J gene lost 0 bases, with 12 bases spanning the gap. Germline V gene data show CDR1 as MDHEN and CDR2 as SYDVKM. The CDR3 sequence is 16 residues long. CDR3 bases: TGTGCCAGCAGGCGCAGGGAATCCTCTGGGGCCAACGTCCTGACTTTC. Translated, it gives CASRRRESSGANVLTF.

The gene calls are TRBV29-1 and TRBJ1-3; possibly TRBD1 for D (5 bases). The CDR3 has 13 amino acids. Germline CDR1 and CDR2: SQVTM and ANQGSEA. DNA for the CDR3: TGCGGGGCGACGACAAACTCTGGAAACACCATATATTTT. Translation gives CGATTNSGNTIYF.

The rearrangement links TRBV25-1 to TRBJ1-2; 8 nucleotides agree with TRBD1. The CDR3 covers 14 residues. CDR1 is MGHDK, CDR2 SYGVNS, per germline. V was clipped by 6 bases and J by 3 bases; unmatched bases: 6. Written as DNA, the CDR3 is TGTGCCAGCAGAGAGCCGGGACAGGACTATGGCTACACCTTC. Its protein is CASREPGQDYGYTF.

This clonotype was picked up one time. This chain uses TRBV20-1 with TRBJ2-5; the match to TRBD1 covers 7 bases. V gave up 6 bases and J gave up 2 bases; unmatched junction bases: 6. There are 13 residues in the CDR3. Germline CDR1 is DFQATT and CDR2 is SNEGSKA (reference sequence). CDR3 in DNA: TGCAGTGCCCAGAGGGGGCTTCAAGAGACCCAGTACTTC. Its protein is CSAQRGLQETQYF.

This chain connects TRBV12-5 to TRBJ2-1; perhaps D is TRBD1 or TRBD2 (6 bases each). Germline CDR1 LGHNT, CDR2 FRNRAP. Trimming removed 1 base from V and 4 bases from J, with 11 bases in between. This CDR3 is 15 amino acids long. CDR3 nucleotides: TGTGCTAGTGGTTTGGACCCGGGGGCTTACAATGAGCAGTTCTTC. Residues: CASGLDPGAYNEQFF.

V gene TRBV20-1 combines with J gene TRBJ1-5; D is perhaps TRBD1 (6 bases). The CDR3 loop spans 16 amino acids. Per the germline V gene, CDR1 is DFQATT and CDR2 is SNEGSKA (reference sequence). The V and J ends lost 6 bases and 8 bases respectively, with 26 bases between them. The CDR3 DNA reads as TGCAGTGCCCGCGGACAGCCAAGAGCGCAAGGTGAGCCCCAGCATTTT. Protein product: CSARGQPRAQGEPQHF.

The V and J genes are TRBV5-1 and TRBJ1-1; 7 bases agree with TRBD1. Germline V gives CDR1 SGHRS, CDR2 YFSETQ. The CDR3 extends over 13 amino acids. The V gene end was trimmed by 4 bases and the J gene end by 8 bases; junction bases not matched to a gene: 8. The CDR3, as DNA: TGCGCCAGCAGCATGGAGACAGGGTTGGAAGCTTTCTTT. Residues: CASSMETGLEAFF.

This clonotype appeared a few times. The chain couples TRBV29-1 to TRBJ2-1, with TRBD2 matching 7 bases. The CDR3 runs 15 residues. Germline V gene sequence: CDR1 SQVTM, CDR2 ANQGSEA. V shed 4 bases and J 3 bases; nucleotides not matched to a gene: 9. CDR3 nucleotides: TGCAGCGTTGGGGCTCGCGGGAGTTTCTACAATGAGCAGTTCTTC. Its protein product is CSVGARGSFYNEQFF.

The chain uses TRBV20-1 and TRBJ2-5; D call uncertain. Deletions cut 3 bases from V and 1 base from J, with 6 bases between. CDR1 and CDR2 from the germline V gene are DFQATT and SNEGSKA (reference sequence). The CDR3 runs 12 residues. The DNA of the CDR3 is TGCAGTGCTAGCAAGACCCAAGAGACCCAGTACTTC. Translating gives CSASKTQETQYF.

The CDR3 bases are TGTGCCAGCAGTTACTCTTCGGGGGTGGGGTCGGATGAGCAGTTCTTC. It codes for CASSYSSGVGSDEQFF. This chain joins TRBV6-2 or TRBV6-3 and TRBJ2-1; possible D gene TRBD2, 6 bases. The length of the CDR3 is 16 residues. Deletions cut 0 bases from V and 8 bases from J, with 17 bases between. The germline V gene encodes CDR1 MNHEY and CDR2 SVGEGT.

The table lists this clonotype with a few counts. This rearrangement joins TRBV9 to TRBJ2-3; 8 nucleotides align to TRBD2. V dropped 3 bases and J dropped 0; count of bases not matched to a gene: 12. CDR3 length equals 18 residues. Germline CDR1 reads SGDLS; CDR2 reads YYNGEE. CDR3 loop: CASSGMERGYPSTDTQYF. In nucleotides, the CDR3 is TGTGCCAGCAGCGGCATGGAGCGGGGGTACCCTAGCACAGATACGCAGTATTTT.

The sample holds a few counts of this clonotype. The J gene is TRBJ1-1, the V gene TRBV7-2; tentative D call: TRBD1 (6 bases). From germline, CDR1 is SGHTA and CDR2 FQGNSA. The V end was cut by 2 bases, the J end by 9 bases, with 13 bases between. The CDR3 covers 13 residues. The DNA for the CDR3 is TGTGCCAGCAGCTTAAATGCAGGGACAAAAGCTTTCTTT. Protein product: CASSLNAGTKAFF.

This clonotype came up many times. The chain employs TRBV6-5 and TRBJ2-1, with 11 bases matching TRBD2. This CDR3 has 18 residues. Germline lookup yields CDR1 MNHEY and CDR2 SVGAGI. The J segment lost 7 bases and the V segment lost 2 bases, leaving 13 bases of the junction unmatched. The DNA for the CDR3 is TGTGCCAGCAGTTACCCCTCGTCGACTAGCGGGGAGGGGAATGAGCAGTTCTTC. Residues: CASSYPSSTSGEGNEQFF.

The chain combines TRBV30 with TRBJ2-5, with D possibly being TRBD1 or TRBD2 (6 bases each). Trimming cost V 3 bases and J 2 bases, with 16 bases left between them. CDR3 size: 15 residues. Germline CDR1 reads GTSNPN; CDR2 reads SVGIG (reference sequence). The CDR3 reads CAWSAGTRGQETQYF. DNA for the CDR3: TGTGCCTGGAGCGCCGGGACACGGGGGCAAGAGACCCAGTACTTC.

This clonotype has just a few counts. The CDR3 sequence: CASSLIRGRRQPQHF. The DNA for the CDR3 is TGTGCCAGCAGTCTTATAAGGGGGCGTCGGCAGCCCCAGCATTTT. The chain has TRBV6-2 or TRBV6-3 and TRBJ1-5; 7 positions match TRBD1. Losses at the gene ends were 5 bases for V and 7 bases for J; bases not matched to a gene: 11. The CDR3 covers 15 residues. Germline loops: CDR1 MNHEY, CDR2 SVGEGT.

V gene TRBV7-2 combines with J gene TRBJ1-2; D gene ambiguous. The CDR3 runs to 12 residues. Germline V CDR1 and CDR2: SGHTA, FQGNSA. V lost 3 bases to trimming and J lost 6 bases, with 8 bases between them. CDR3 amino acids: CASSLPPNGYTF. In DNA, the CDR3 is TGTGCCAGCAGCTTGCCCCCAAATGGCTACACCTTC. The full variable domain, completed using reference TRBV7-2 and TRBJ1-2, is GAGVSQSPSNKVTEKGKDVELRCDPISGHTALYWYRQSLGQGLEFLIYFQGNSAPDKSGLPSDRFSAERTGGSVSTLTIQRTQQEDSAVYLCASSLPPNGYTFGSGTRLTVV.

This clonotype was counted between two and nine times. The chain is built from TRBV7-2 and TRBJ2-5, with D possibly matching TRBD1 (6 bases). CDR1 is SGHTA, CDR2 FQGNSA, per germline. The CDR3 has 15 residues. The germline V and J ends were trimmed by 1 base and 5 bases, with 14 bases remaining between them. In DNA, the CDR3 is TGTGCCAGCAGCTTAGTAACAGGGTCGACGGAGACCCAGTACTTC. Translated, it gives CASSLVTGSTETQYF. The full variable domain, with the rest looked up from reference TRBV7-2 and TRBJ2-5, is GAGVSQSPSNKVTEKGKDVELRCDPISGHTALYWYRQSLGQGLEFLIYFQGNSAPDKSGLPSDRFSAERTGGSVSTLTIQRTQQEDSAVYLCASSLVTGSTETQYFGPGTRLLVL.